This is a list of T cell receptor beta chains from one sample in a study of T-cell memory formation after mild COVID-19. TCRdb re-called the 5' RACE reads with MiXCR, one entry per CDR3 protein. The sample gives some 130,000 distinct CDR3 sequences, approximately 25% of which show up once; 24% is in the top ten. What was sequenced was PBMCs or a T cell subset sorted from them (not recorded which). Receptor source: an adult woman who had mild COVID-19 (a few samples of this study predate the infection). Cell type and time point are not known. CDR3s include the opening cysteine and the closing phenylalanine or tryptophan. The D gene is left open where the match is weak. Size tells how often a clone was seen (once, few, many) or the class of an expanded clone, and some rows leave it out.

>15|TRBV2|-|TRBJ2-1|-
TGTGCCAGCAGTGAATATAAAGGGGGGTGGGGTGAGCAGTTCTTC
CASSEYKGGWGEQFF
>14|TRBV6-2/TRBV6-3|-|TRBJ2-5|few
TGTGCCAGCAGTAACCGACAGCTGCAAGAGACCCAGTACTTC
CASSNRQLQETQYF
>13|TRBV7-2|-|TRBJ2-3|-
TGTGCCAGCAGTTCCTGGGCTACAGATACGCAGTATTTT
CASSSWATDTQYF
>15|TRBV3-1|-|TRBJ2-1|-
TGTGCCAGCAGCCCAGCTGGCGGGCCGAGACTTGAGCAGTTCTTC
CASSPAGGPRLEQFF
>13|TRBV5-1|-|TRBJ2-1|-
TGCGCCAGCAGTTGGATGGACAGCCCTGAGCAGTTCTTC
CASSWMDSPEQFF
>14|TRBV11-3|TRBD1|TRBJ1-2|-
TGTGCCAGCAGCGGATACCGGACAGGGCGTGGCTACACCTTC
CASSGYRTGRGYTF
>14|TRBV15|TRBD1|TRBJ2-7|few
TGTGCCACCAGCCGGGGACAGGGTCAAGACGAGCAGTACTTC
CATSRGQGQDEQYF
>16|TRBV6-2/TRBV6-3|-|TRBJ2-1|-
TGTGCCAGCAGTTCAGTACGTCAGCTCCGCCCCAATGAGCAGTTCTTC
CASSSVRQLRPNEQFF
>14|TRBV6-6|TRBD1|TRBJ2-5|few
TGTGCCAGCAGTGGGACAGGGGGCGTTGAGACCCAGTACTTC
CASSGTGGVETQYF
>15|TRBV7-3|-|TRBJ1-2|few
TGTGCCAGCAGCAGTTACAGGTCAGCTGTTGATGGCTACACCTTC
CASSSYRSAVDGYTF
>14|TRBV7-8|-|TRBJ2-3|-
TGTGCCAGCAGCTTAGAGTGGGGGCGGGATACGCAGTATTTT
CASSLEWGRDTQYF
>15|TRBV7-9|TRBD2|TRBJ2-1|-
TGTGCCAGCAGCTTTCTAGCGGGAGATGGCAATGAGCAGTTCTTC
CASSFLAGDGNEQFF
>13|TRBV29-1|-|TRBJ2-5|-
TGCAGCGTTGAGGGGGGACTCCAAGAGACCCAGTACTTC
CSVEGGLQETQYF
>16|TRBV5-1|-|TRBJ2-1|-
TGCGCCAGCAGCTTGGAGGTGGAGCTGTCCTACAATGAGCAGTTCTTC
CASSLEVELSYNEQFF
>16|TRBV7-2|-|TRBJ2-3|-
TGTGCCAGCAGCCCCCAGAACAGGCCAGGCACAGATACGCAGTATTTT
CASSPQNRPGTDTQYF
>16|TRBV20-1|TRBD2|TRBJ2-5|few
TGCAGTGCTAGAGTGTTTGGAGCGGGAGTCCAAGAGACCCAGTACTTC
CSARVFGAGVQETQYF
>15|TRBV7-6|-|TRBJ1-1|-
TGTGCCAGCAGCTTAGAGTCCGGGCTTGTCGCTGAAGCTTTCTTT
CASSLESGLVAEAFF
>15|TRBV5-1|-|TRBJ1-6|few
TGCGCCAGCAGCCGGGAGACAGGCCTTAATTCACCCCTCCACTTT
CASSRETGLNSPLHF
>16|TRBV25-1|TRBD2|TRBJ2-5|few
TGTGCCAGCAGTGATTCCCCACTAGCGGTCCAAGAGACCCAGTACTTC
CASSDSPLAVQETQYF
>16|TRBV2|TRBD1|TRBJ2-7|-
TGTGCCAGCAACTCACCTCGGACAGGGTGGGAACACGAGCAGTACTTC
CASNSPRTGWEHEQYF
>12|TRBV5-6|-|TRBJ2-7|-
TGTGCCAGCAGCGTCTACAGGGACGAGCAGTACTTC
CASSVYRDEQYF
>19|TRBV9|TRBD1|TRBJ1-2|few
TGTGCCAGCAGCCCCTACTCCTGGACAGGGAACTCGATTAACTATGGCTACACCTTC
CASSPYSWTGNSINYGYTF
>15|TRBV6-6|TRBD2|TRBJ2-3|-
TGTGCCAGCAGTCTCTTTGGGGGGGAGAGGGATACGCAGTATTTT
CASSLFGGERDTQYF
>14|TRBV27|TRBD2|TRBJ2-7|-
TGTGCCAGCAGTTTGGCGGGGGGCCTTAACGAGCAGTACTTC
CASSLAGGLNEQYF
>10|TRBV10-3|-|TRBJ2-5|-
TGTGCCATCAGCCAGGAGACCCAGTACTTC
CAISQETQYF
>15|TRBV10-3|TRBD1|TRBJ2-7|-
TGTGCCATGAGCACCGGGACAGGGCCTTCCTACGAGCAGTACTTC
CAMSTGTGPSYEQYF
>12|TRBV18|-|TRBJ2-1|few
TGTGCCAGCGCTCCGGACAGCGATGAGCAGTTCTTC
CASAPDSDEQFF
>12|TRBV5-4|-|TRBJ2-7|few
TGTGCCAGCAGCCCGGGTTACGACGAGCAGTACTTC
CASSPGYDEQYF
>13|TRBV29-1|-|TRBJ2-1|-
TGCAGCGTTCAATCGACAGAGTACAATGAGCAGTTCTTC
CSVQSTEYNEQFF
>15|TRBV27|-|TRBJ2-6|-
TGTGCCAGCAGTTTAAGGGATTCCGGGGCCAACGTCCTGACTTTC
CASSLRDSGANVLTF
>14|TRBV14|-|TRBJ2-3|many
TGTGCCAGCAGCTGGGTCCCAACGGGAGATACGCAGTATTTT
CASSWVPTGDTQYF
>18|TRBV25-1|TRBD1|TRBJ1-4|-
TGTGCCAGCCTCGGAGCTACAGGGGTGAGGGCCTTGGGTGAAAAACTGTTTTTT
CASLGATGVRALGEKLFF
>12|TRBV7-9|-|TRBJ2-2|-
TGTGCCGCCAGGCGCTACACCGGGGAGCTGTTTTTT
CAARRYTGELFF
>17|TRBV5-6|TRBD1|TRBJ1-3|few
TGTGCCAGCAGCCTCTCCGGGACAGGGGGTTTCGGAAACACCATATATTTT
CASSLSGTGGFGNTIYF
>13|TRBV29-1|-|TRBJ2-7|few
TGCAGCGTTGAATTTGGGGGGAGCTACGAGCAGTACTTC
CSVEFGGSYEQYF
>16|TRBV11-2|TRBD1|TRBJ2-3|-
TGTGCCAGCGGAGACCAGGGGGCCCCAAGGACAGATACGCAGTATTTT
CASGDQGAPRTDTQYF
>17|TRBV6-6|TRBD1|TRBJ1-3|-
TGTGCCAGCAGTTACTCGAGTGCGACAGGGTCTGGAAACACCATATATTTT
CASSYSSATGSGNTIYF
>13|TRBV7-9|-|TRBJ2-7|few
TGTGCCAGCAGGAGGGCGGATTCCTACGAGCAGTACTTC
CASRRADSYEQYF
>12|TRBV7-9|-|TRBJ1-2|few
TGTGCCAGCAGCCCCTCGGGGTCGGGCTACACCTTC
CASSPSGSGYTF
>14|TRBV12-3/TRBV12-4|TRBD1|TRBJ1-5|-
TGTGCCAGCAGCAGGGGGCCTAGCAATCAGCCCCAGCATTTT
CASSRGPSNQPQHF
>19|TRBV20-1|TRBD2|TRBJ2-7|few
TGCAGTGCTAGAGAGCGCGGACTGATAGCGGGAGGACCCAACTACGAGCAGTACTTC
CSARERGLIAGGPNYEQYF
>14|TRBV6-2/TRBV6-3|TRBD1|TRBJ2-7|-
TGTGCCAGCGGAGACCGGGACAGTACCTACGAGCAGTACTTC
CASGDRDSTYEQYF
>14|TRBV6-2/TRBV6-3|-|TRBJ1-6|few
TGTGCCAGCAGTTACAGGGAGCAGGGCTCACCCCTCCACTTT
CASSYREQGSPLHF
>16|TRBV6-2/TRBV6-3|TRBD1|TRBJ2-3|few
TGTGCCAGCAGCCCCGACCCAACAGGGGCCACAGATACGCAGTATTTT
CASSPDPTGATDTQYF
>11|TRBV20-1|-|TRBJ1-1|-
TGCAGTGCTCGGCAGGGACTTGAAGCTTTCTTT
CSARQGLEAFF
>14|TRBV5-5|-|TRBJ2-4|few
TGTGCCAGCAGCGTGGGCCTGGACGAGGACATTCAGTACTTC
CASSVGLDEDIQYF
>15|TRBV7-2|-|TRBJ1-2|-
TGTGCCAGCAGCCGTTACCGGGACACCAACTATGGCTACACCTTC
CASSRYRDTNYGYTF
>15|TRBV6-1|TRBD2|TRBJ2-3|-
TGTGCCAGCAGTGAATGGACTAGCGGGGGAGATACGCAGTATTTT
CASSEWTSGGDTQYF
>14|TRBV4-3|TRBD2|TRBJ2-1|-
TGCGCCAGCAGCGCCCGAAGGGCGGGAGCCGAGCAGTTCTTC
CASSARRAGAEQFF
>15|TRBV20-1|TRBD2|TRBJ2-1|-
TGCAGTGCTGATCTCGGGACTAGCGTGTTCCCTGAGCAGTTCTTC
CSADLGTSVFPEQFF
>15|TRBV4-3|-|TRBJ2-5|-
TGCGCCAGCAGCCGTACCGGGTCCCTACAAGAGACCCAGTACTTC
CASSRTGSLQETQYF
>12|TRBV30|TRBD1|TRBJ2-1|-
TGTGCCTGGAGTAGGGACAGGGATGAGCAGTTCTTC
CAWSRDRDEQFF
>15|TRBV3-1|-|TRBJ2-7|few
TGTGCCAGCAGCCCGGGCCAATCAACCCTCTACGAGCAGTACTTC
CASSPGQSTLYEQYF
>11|TRBV29-1|-|TRBJ2-7|few
TGCAGCGTTCGGGGCCCCTACGAGCAGTACTTC
CSVRGPYEQYF
>18|TRBV24-1|-|TRBJ2-3|-
TGTGCCACCAGCGATCTGGACAGTGATACTGATCGCACAGATACGCAGTATTTT
CATSDLDSDTDRTDTQYF
>15|TRBV4-3|TRBD2|TRBJ2-1|few
TGCGCCAGCAGCCAGTGGGAGGGCCTCTACAATGAGCAGTTCTTC
CASSQWEGLYNEQFF
>10|TRBV20-1|-|TRBJ1-2|once
TGCAGTGTTCGGCTTTTGGGCTACACCTTC
CSVRLLGYTF
>12|TRBV12-5|-|TRBJ1-1|few
TGTGCTAGTGGTCTTACGAACACTGAAGCTTTCTTT
CASGLTNTEAFF
>16|TRBV7-2|TRBD2|TRBJ2-7|-
TGTGCCAGCAGCTTGCCTCGACTAGCGGGGGACTTGGAGCAGTACTTC
CASSLPRLAGDLEQYF